This paragraph covers one TCR beta chain sequence. The protocol was immunoSEQ multiplex PCR, while the TCRdb copy is restricted to in-frame clones and leaves out a portion. This sample has fewer than 300,000 clones, with 88% found just once. This entry is derived from a study of blood T cell repertoires in COVID-19. Study-level background: In each case, the material was cDNA or gDNA derived from T cells, B-cell-depleted T cells, or PBMCs.

The CDR3 consists of 14 residues. Losses at the gene ends were 6 bases for V and 1 base for J; bases not matched to a gene: 4. The V gene's germline CDR1 is MNHEY and CDR2 SVGAGI. The rearrangement joins TRBV6-5 to TRBJ2-7, with 9 bases lining up with TRBD1. This clonotype originated in a man aged 60 to 75 who had recovered from COVID-19. The source material was peripheral blood. The CDR3 DNA sequence: TGTGCCAGCAGGGACAGGGGAAAATCCTACGAGCAGTACTTC. It yields the protein CASRDRGKSYEQYF.